The rows below give T cell receptor beta chains drawn from one sample of a study of blood T cell repertoires in COVID-19. Libraries were prepared by immunoSEQ multiplex PCR; TCRdb keeps only in-frame clonotypes and omits some of them. The data show about 250,000 clones, around four fifths seen once. What was sequenced was peripheral blood. These receptors were obtained from a woman aged 60-75 years with active or convalescent COVID-19. Each CDR3 is given with its conserved first and last residue. D genes are given only for firm matches. Clone size is given for some rows only: seen once, a few or many times, or a class if the clone is expanded.

TRBD2,TRBJ2-3,TRBV29-1,.,TGCAGCGGGACTAGCGGTGCAGATACGCAGTATTTT,CSGTSGADTQYF
TRBD1,TRBJ2-3,TRBV9,.,TGTGCCAGCAGCGTAGGACCGGTAGGGGGCCCAGATACGCAGTATTTT,CASSVGPVGGPDTQYF
.,TRBJ2-3,TRBV2,.,TGTGCCAGCAGCTGGGGGGGCCCCCCTGGCACAGATACGCAGTATTTT,CASSWGGPPGTDTQYF
TRBD2,TRBJ2-5,TRBV6-2/TRBV6-3,.,TGTGCCAGCAGTTCGATTAGCGGGAGAGTTCAAGAGACCCAGTACTTC,CASSSISGRVQETQYF
.,TRBJ2-5,TRBV21-1,.,TGTGCCAGCAGCGCAAGACTAGCGGGGGGCCAAGAGACCCAGTACTTC,CASSARLAGGQETQYF
TRBD1,TRBJ1-6,TRBV4-1,many,TGCGCCAGCAGCCAAAAATCCGGGACAGGGGGCGACTCCTATAATTCACCCCTCCACTTT,CASSQKSGTGGDSYNSPLHF
TRBD2,TRBJ2-3,TRBV3-1/TRBV3-2,.,TGTGCCAGCAGCCAGGGGGGGACTAGCGGGAGGGCTAGCACAGATACGCAGTATTTT,CASSQGGTSGRASTDTQYF
TRBD2,TRBJ2-3,TRBV18,.,TGTGCCAGCTCACCAAGGCGGGAGGGAGATACGCAGTATTTT,CASSPRREGDTQYF
.,TRBJ1-1,TRBV7-2,once,TGTGCCAGCAGCCGACGGGGGTACACTGAAGCTTTCTTT,CASSRRGYTEAFF
TRBD2,TRBJ2-1,TRBV29-1,.,TGCAGCGGCGGGACTAGCGGCCTCAATGAGCAGTTCTTC,CSGGTSGLNEQFF
TRBD2,TRBJ2-2,TRBV28,.,TGTGCCAGCAGTCCCCCGTACGCGGGGGCGAACACCGGGGAGCTGTTTTTT,CASSPPYAGANTGELFF
.,TRBJ1-2,TRBV2,.,TGTGCCAGCAGTGAAGGGGGGGGCCTCAACTATGGCTACACCTTC,CASSEGGGLNYGYTF
TRBD2,TRBJ2-7,TRBV11-3,.,TGTGCCAGCAGCTCGGGAGGACTAGCGGGAGAGAGTGAGCAGTACTTC,CASSSGGLAGESEQYF
.,TRBJ2-1,TRBV12-3/TRBV12-4,.,TGTGCCAGCAAACAGCAGGACAATGAGCAGTTCTTC,CASKQQDNEQFF
TRBD1,TRBJ1-1,TRBV6-1,.,TGTGCCAGCAGTGAAAGGGGGCTCATGAACACTGAAGCTTTCTTT,CASSERGLMNTEAFF
.,TRBJ1-2,TRBV7-2,.,TGTGCCAGCAGCTCAGGCCCCCCAGGGTATGGCTACACCTTC,CASSSGPPGYGYTF
.,TRBJ1-3,TRBV28,.,TGTGCCAGCAGTATTCACGACAGTGGGCCCTCACCAATATATTTT,CASSIHDSGPSPIYF
TRBD1,TRBJ2-3,TRBV7-2,few,TGTGCCAGCAGCTCCGGTACGGCGACAGGGGAAACAGATACGCAGTATTTT,CASSSGTATGETDTQYF
TRBD1,TRBJ2-1,TRBV3-1/TRBV3-2,.,TGTGCCAGCAGCCAAACAGGGGTTTCCTACAATGAGCAGTTCTTC,CASSQTGVSYNEQFF
TRBD1,TRBJ1-2,TRBV24-1,.,TGTGCCACCAGTGATTTGCTCGAGCGGGCAGGTCAGGGGGAGAACTATGGCTACACCTTC,CATSDLLERAGQGENYGYTF
.,TRBJ1-4,TRBV12-3/TRBV12-4,.,TGTGCCAGCAGTTTCGACACAATAAAACTGTTTTTT,CASSFDTIKLFF
TRBD1,TRBJ1-5,TRBV6-6,.,TGTGCCAGCAGTACGCCGACAGGGCAACGCAATCAGCCCCAGCATTTT,CASSTPTGQRNQPQHF
.,TRBJ1-2,TRBV2,.,TGTGCCAGCAGACCGGACAGAACCTATGGCTACACCTTC,CASRPDRTYGYTF
TRBD1,TRBJ2-2,TRBV2,.,TGTGCCAGCAGGAGACAGGGCACGGCCGGGGAGCTGTTTTTT,CASRRQGTAGELFF
.,TRBJ1-4,TRBV4-2,.,TGTGCCAGCAGCCAGGAGCCGAACGAGAATGAAAAACTGTTTTTT,CASSQEPNENEKLFF
TRBD1,TRBJ2-1,TRBV7-9,.,TGTGCCAGCAGCTTAGTTGGACAGGGTGGCTACAATGAGCAGTTCTTC,CASSLVGQGGYNEQFF
.,TRBJ2-3,TRBV9,.,TGTGCCTCCGGGACTGGACCCGGTACGCAGTATTTT,CASGTGPGTQYF
.,TRBJ2-2,TRBV9,.,TGTGCCAGCAGCCAGCTGACAGCGAACACCGGGGAGCTGTTTTTT,CASSQLTANTGELFF
.,TRBJ1-1,TRBV6-6,once,TGTGCCAGCAGTTACTACGAAGGGAGGATTGAAGCTTTCTTT,CASSYYEGRIEAFF